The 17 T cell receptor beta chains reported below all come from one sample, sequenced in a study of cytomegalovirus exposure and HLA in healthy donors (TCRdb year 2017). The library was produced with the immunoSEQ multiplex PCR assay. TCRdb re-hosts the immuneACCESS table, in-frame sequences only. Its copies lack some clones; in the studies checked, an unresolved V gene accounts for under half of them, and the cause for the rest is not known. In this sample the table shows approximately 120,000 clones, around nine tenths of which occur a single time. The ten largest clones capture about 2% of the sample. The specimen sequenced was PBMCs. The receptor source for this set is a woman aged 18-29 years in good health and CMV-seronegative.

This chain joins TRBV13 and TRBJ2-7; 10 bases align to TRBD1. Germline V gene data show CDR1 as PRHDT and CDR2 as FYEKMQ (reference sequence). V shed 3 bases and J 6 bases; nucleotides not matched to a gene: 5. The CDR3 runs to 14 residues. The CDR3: CASSFGTGEGEQYF. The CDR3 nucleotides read TGTGCCAGCAGCTTCGGGACAGGGGAGGGCGAGCAGTACTTC.

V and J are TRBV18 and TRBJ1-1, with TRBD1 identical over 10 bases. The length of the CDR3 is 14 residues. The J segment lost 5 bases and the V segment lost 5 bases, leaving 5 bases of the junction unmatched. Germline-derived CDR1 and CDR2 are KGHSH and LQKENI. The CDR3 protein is CASSGQGVLTEAFF. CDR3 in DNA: TGTGCCAGCTCAGGACAGGGGGTTTTGACTGAAGCTTTCTTT.

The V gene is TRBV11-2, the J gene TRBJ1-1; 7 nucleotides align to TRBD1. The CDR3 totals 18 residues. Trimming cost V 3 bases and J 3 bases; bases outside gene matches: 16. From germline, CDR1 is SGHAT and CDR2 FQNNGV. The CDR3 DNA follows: TGTGCCAGCAGCTTCATAATTAGGGGGCGCATACTTGACACTGAAGCTTTCTTT. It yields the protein CASSFIIRGRILDTEAFF.

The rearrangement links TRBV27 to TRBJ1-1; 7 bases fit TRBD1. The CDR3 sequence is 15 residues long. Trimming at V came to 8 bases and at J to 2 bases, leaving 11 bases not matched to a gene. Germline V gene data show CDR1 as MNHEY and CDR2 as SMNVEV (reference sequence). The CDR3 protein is CASCPSGQINTEAFF. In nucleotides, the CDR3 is TGTGCCAGCTGTCCCTCGGGACAGATTAACACTGAAGCTTTCTTT.

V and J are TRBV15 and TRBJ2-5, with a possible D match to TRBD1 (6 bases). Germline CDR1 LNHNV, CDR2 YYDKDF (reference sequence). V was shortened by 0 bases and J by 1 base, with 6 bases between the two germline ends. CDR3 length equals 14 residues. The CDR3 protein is CATSRDRGQETQYF. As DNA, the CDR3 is TGTGCCACCAGCAGAGACAGGGGCCAAGAGACCCAGTACTTC.

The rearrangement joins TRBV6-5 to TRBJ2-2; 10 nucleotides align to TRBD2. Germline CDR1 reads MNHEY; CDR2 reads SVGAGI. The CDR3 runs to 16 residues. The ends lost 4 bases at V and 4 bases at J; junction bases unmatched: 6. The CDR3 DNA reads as TGTGCCAGCAGTTCCGGACTAGCGGTATTCACCGGGGAGCTGTTTTTT. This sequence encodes CASSSGLAVFTGELFF.

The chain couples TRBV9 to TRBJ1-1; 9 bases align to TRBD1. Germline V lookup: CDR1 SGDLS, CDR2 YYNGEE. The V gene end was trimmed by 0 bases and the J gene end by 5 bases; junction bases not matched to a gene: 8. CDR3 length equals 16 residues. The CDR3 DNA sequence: TGTGCCAGCAGCGTAGCGGGACAGGGAGGAAGTACTGAAGCTTTCTTT. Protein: CASSVAGQGGSTEAFF.

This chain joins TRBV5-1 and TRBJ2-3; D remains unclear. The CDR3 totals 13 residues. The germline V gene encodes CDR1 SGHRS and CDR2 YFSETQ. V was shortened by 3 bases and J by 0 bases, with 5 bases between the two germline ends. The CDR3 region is CASSSPSTDTQYF. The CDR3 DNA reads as TGCGCCAGCAGCTCCCCTAGCACAGATACGCAGTATTTT.

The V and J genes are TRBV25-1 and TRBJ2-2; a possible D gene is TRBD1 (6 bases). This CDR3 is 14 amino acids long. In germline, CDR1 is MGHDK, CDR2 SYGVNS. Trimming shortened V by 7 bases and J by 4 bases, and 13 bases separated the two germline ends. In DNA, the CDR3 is TGTGCCAGCACCACCGGACAGCTCACCGGGGAGCTGTTTTTT. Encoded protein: CASTTGQLTGELFF.

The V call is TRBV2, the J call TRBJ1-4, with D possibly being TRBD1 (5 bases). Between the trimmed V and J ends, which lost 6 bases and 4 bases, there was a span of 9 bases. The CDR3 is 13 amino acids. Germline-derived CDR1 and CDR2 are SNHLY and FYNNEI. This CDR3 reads CASSLGGNEKLFF. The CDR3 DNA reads TGTGCCAGCAGCCTCGGGGGTAATGAAAAACTGTTTTTT.

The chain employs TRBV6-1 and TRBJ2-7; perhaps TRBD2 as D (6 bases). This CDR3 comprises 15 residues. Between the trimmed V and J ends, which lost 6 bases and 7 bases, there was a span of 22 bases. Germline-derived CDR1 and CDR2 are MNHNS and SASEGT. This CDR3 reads CASRFYREPRGEQYF. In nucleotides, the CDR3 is TGTGCCAGCAGGTTCTACCGGGAGCCCAGAGGGGAGCAGTACTTC.

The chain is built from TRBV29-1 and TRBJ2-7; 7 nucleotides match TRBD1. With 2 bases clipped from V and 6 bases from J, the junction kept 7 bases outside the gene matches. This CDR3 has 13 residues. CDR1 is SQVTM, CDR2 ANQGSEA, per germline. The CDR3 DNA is TGCAGCGTTGAACTCAGGGGGACCTCCGAGCAGTACTTC. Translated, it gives CSVELRGTSEQYF.

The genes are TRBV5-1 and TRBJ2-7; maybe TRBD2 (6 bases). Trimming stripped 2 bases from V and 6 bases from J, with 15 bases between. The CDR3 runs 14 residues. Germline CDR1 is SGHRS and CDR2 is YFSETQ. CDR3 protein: CASSLQRVKGEQYF. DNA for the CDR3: TGCGCCAGCAGCTTACAGCGGGTTAAAGGCGAGCAGTACTTC.

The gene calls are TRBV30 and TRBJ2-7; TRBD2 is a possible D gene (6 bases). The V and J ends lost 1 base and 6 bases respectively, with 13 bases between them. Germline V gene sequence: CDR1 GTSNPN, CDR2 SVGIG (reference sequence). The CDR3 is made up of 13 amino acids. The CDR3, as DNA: TGTGCCTGGAGTGAGGGGTTCGGGAGCGAGCAGTACTTC. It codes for CAWSEGFGSEQYF.

CDR3 sequence reads: CASSFAPSGSYLQTQYF. The CDR3 DNA reads TGTGCCAGCAGCTTCGCACCTAGCGGGAGTTATCTTCAGACCCAGTACTTC. The rearrangement uses TRBV5-4 and TRBJ2-5, with 10 bases lining up with TRBD2. Per germline, CDR1 SGHNT and CDR2 YYREEE (reference sequence). The CDR3 length is 17 residues. Germline trimming cut 2 bases from V and 6 bases from J; bases unmatched to any gene: 13.

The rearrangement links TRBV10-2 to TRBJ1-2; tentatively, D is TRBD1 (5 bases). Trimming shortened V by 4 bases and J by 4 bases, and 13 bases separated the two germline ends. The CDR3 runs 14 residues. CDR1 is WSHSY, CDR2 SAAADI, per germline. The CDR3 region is CASSGEGPIYGYTF. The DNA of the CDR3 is TGCGCCAGCAGTGGGGAGGGGCCGATCTATGGCTACACCTTC.

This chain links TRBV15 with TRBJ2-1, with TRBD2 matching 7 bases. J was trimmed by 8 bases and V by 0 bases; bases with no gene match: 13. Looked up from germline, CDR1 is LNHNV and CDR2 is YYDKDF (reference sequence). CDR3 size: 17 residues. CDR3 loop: CATSRDSEAGARDEQFF. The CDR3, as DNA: TGTGCCACCAGCAGAGATTCGGAGGCGGGAGCAAGGGATGAGCAGTTCTTC. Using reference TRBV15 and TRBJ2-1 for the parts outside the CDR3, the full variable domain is DAMVIQNPRYQVTQFGKPVTLSCSQTLNHNVMYWYQQKSSQAPKLLFHYYDKDFNNEADTPDNFQSRRPNTSFCFLDIRSPGLGDTAMYLCATSRDSEAGARDEQFFGPGTRLTVL.